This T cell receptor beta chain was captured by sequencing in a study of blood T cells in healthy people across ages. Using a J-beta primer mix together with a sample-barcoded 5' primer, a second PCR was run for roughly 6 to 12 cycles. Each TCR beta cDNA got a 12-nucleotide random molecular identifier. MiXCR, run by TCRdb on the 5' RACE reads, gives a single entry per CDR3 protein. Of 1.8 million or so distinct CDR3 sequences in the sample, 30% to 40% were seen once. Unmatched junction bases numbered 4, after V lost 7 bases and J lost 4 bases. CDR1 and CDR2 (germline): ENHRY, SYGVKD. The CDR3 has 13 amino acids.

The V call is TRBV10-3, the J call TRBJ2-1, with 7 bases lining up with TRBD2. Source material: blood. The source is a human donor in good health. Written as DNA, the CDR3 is TGTGCCATCAAGGGCGGGGGATACAATGAGCAGTTCTTC. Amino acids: CAIKGGGYNEQFF.